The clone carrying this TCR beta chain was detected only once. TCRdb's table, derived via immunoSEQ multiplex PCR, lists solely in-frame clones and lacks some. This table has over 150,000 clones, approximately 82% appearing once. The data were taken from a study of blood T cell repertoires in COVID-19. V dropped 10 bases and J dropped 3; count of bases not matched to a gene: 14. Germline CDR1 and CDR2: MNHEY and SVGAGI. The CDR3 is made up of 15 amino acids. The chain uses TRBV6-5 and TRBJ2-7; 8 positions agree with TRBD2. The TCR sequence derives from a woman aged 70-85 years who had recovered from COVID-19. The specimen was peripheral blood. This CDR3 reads CATNVLAGRNYEQYF. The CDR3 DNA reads TGTGCCACCAATGTTTTAGCGGGGAGAAACTACGAGCAGTACTTC.